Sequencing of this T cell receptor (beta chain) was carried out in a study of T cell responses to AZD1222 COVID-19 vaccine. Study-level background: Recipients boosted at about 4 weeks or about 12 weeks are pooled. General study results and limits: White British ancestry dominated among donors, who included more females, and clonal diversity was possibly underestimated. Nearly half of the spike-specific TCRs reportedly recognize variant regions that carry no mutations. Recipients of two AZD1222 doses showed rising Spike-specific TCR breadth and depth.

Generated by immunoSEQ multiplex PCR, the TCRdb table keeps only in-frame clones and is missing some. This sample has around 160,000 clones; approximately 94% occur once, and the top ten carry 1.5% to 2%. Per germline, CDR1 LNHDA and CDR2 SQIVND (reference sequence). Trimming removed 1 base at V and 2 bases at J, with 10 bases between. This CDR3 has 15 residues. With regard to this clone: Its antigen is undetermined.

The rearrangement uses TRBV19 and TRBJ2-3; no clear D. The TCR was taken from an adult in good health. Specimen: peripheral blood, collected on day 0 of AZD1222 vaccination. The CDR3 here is CASSIGRVYTDTQYF. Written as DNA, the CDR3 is TGTGCCAGTAGTATAGGAAGGGTCTACACAGATACGCAGTATTTT.